This TCR beta chain was observed in a study of PD-1 blockade in mismatch repair-deficient tumors. General study points: Rapid post-treatment expansion, then contraction, generally preceding radiologic response, marked tumor-resident clones.

The time point was: approximately ten-day in vitro stimulation with candidate neoantigen peptide 2. An approximately 10-day in vitro culture was run per each of 7 or 8 reactive peptides. This CDR3 is built from 14 residues. V lost 6 bases, J lost 5 bases, and 7 bases stayed unmatched. Per the germline V gene, CDR1 is SNHLY and CDR2 is FYNNEI. Generated by immunoSEQ multiplex PCR, the TCRdb table keeps only in-frame clones and is missing some. Here the sample spans 8,500 to 10,000 clones, around 86% being singletons. This clone occurred a few times. Its matching antigen is unknown. The chain links TRBV2 to TRBJ1-5; TRBD1 agrees at 7 bases. This clonotype was sampled from an adult with mismatch repair-deficient cancer. The sample consisted of cells cultured in vitro, taken from a patient treated with pembrolizumab. The DNA for the CDR3 is TGTGCCAGCAGGGGGGACAGTACGTATCAGCCCCAGCATTTT. Translated, it gives CASRGDSTYQPQHF.